These 13 T cell receptor beta chains share one sample of origin, sequenced in a study of shared clonotypes between healthy human individuals. Naive-designated CD8 cells lacked CD45RO, were positively enriched for CCR7, and omitted terminally differentiated effector memory CD45RA+ cells. Sequencing used immunoSEQ multiplex PCR; TCRdb keeps in-frame clones, though not all of them. The table lists approximately 2,200,000 clones, about 93% of them singletons, with about 1.8% in the top ten. Sequencing was performed on naive CD8+ T cells from PBMCs. Receptor source: a man in his late teens or twenties in good health. Some clones in this sample may be carry-over from other donors' samples.

The V and J genes are TRBV9 and TRBJ2-6, with 7 positions matching TRBD1. The V segment lost 6 bases and the J segment 2 bases; nucleotides outside the gene matches: 2. This CDR3 comprises 14 residues. The germline V gene encodes CDR1 SGDLS and CDR2 YYNGEE. This CDR3 is CASKTGPGANVLTF. The CDR3 DNA sequence: TGTGCCAGCAAGACAGGGCCTGGGGCCAACGTCCTGACTTTC.

This chain joins TRBV2 and TRBJ2-3; D not certain. This CDR3 has 16 residues. V lost 3 bases and J 0 bases, leaving 13 bases between the germline ends. Germline-derived CDR1 and CDR2 are SNHLY and FYNNEI. CDR3 protein: CASSENLGASTDTQYF. CDR3 bases: TGTGCCAGCAGTGAGAACCTTGGTGCTAGCACAGATACGCAGTATTTT.

Comments on this clone: Other nucleotide sequences in the sample specify the same CDR3. J is TRBJ1-2 and V is TRBV6-6, with D unclear. The CDR3 length is 12 residues. The V end was cut by 0 bases, the J end by 7 bases, with 6 bases between. Germline V gene data show CDR1 as MNHNY and CDR2 as SVGAGI (reference sequence). CDR3 loop: CASSYSRSGYTF. The DNA of the CDR3 is TGTGCCAGCAGTTACTCGAGGAGTGGCTACACCTTC.

The chain recombines TRBV2 with TRBJ2-1; TRBD2 aligns across 12 bases. This CDR3 comprises 15 residues. J lost 5 bases, V lost 5 bases, and 4 bases had no gene match. Looked up from germline, CDR1 is SNHLY and CDR2 is FYNNEI. This CDR3 is CASSLAGGLDNEQFF. Here the CDR3 DNA reads TGTGCCAGCAGTCTAGCGGGAGGGCTCGACAATGAGCAGTTCTTC.

This clone occurred a few times. The chain has TRBV7-9 and TRBJ1-2; D not resolved. Per germline, CDR1 SEHNR and CDR2 FQNEAQ (reference sequence). Trimming left V 5 bases short and J 0 bases short, with 13 bases between. The CDR3 runs 15 residues. The CDR3 loop is CASSPTPGSNYGYTF. The CDR3 DNA sequence: TGTGCCAGCAGCCCCACTCCAGGTTCTAACTATGGCTACACCTTC.

The count of this clone is one. The genes are TRBV28 and TRBJ2-3; D is ambiguous. The CDR3 covers 16 residues. The germline V gene encodes CDR1 MDHEN and CDR2 SYDVKM. V was pared by 4 bases and J by 4 bases, with 18 bases between. CDR3 loop: CASSSSSWEAADTQYF. The CDR3 nucleotides are TGTGCCAGCAGTTCTTCCTCCTGGGAAGCTGCAGATACGCAGTATTTT.

The chain joins TRBV9 to TRBJ2-1; tentatively, D is TRBD1 (6 bases). V was clipped by 7 bases and J by 6 bases, with 17 bases between them. Germline loops: CDR1 SGDLS, CDR2 YYNGEE. The CDR3 is made up of 14 amino acids. The CDR3 is CASGDIGWGNEQFF. DNA of the CDR3: TGTGCCAGCGGGGACATAGGCTGGGGCAATGAGCAGTTCTTC.

CDR3 sequence (DNA): TGTGCCAGCAGCGTAAACAGGGGGCTCTACCCCTCTGGGGCCAACGTCCTGACTTTC. Translated, it gives CASSVNRGLYPSGANVLTF. V usage is TRBV9 and J usage is TRBJ2-6, with 9 positions matching TRBD1. This CDR3 is built from 19 residues. The trim removed 1 base at V and 0 bases at J, leaving 8 bases unmatched. CDR1 SGDLS and CDR2 YYNGEE come from the germline V gene.

The chain uses TRBV2 and TRBJ2-1, with D perhaps TRBD2 (5 bases). Trimming pared 3 bases from V and 10 bases from J, leaving 13 bases between. Germline assignment: CDR1 SNHLY and CDR2 FYNNEI. The CDR3 spans 13 residues. The CDR3 bases are TGTGCCAGCAGTGACGAGATCGCGGGCGAGCAGTTCTTC. As protein: CASSDEIAGEQFF.

The V call is TRBV28, the J call TRBJ1-2; D call uncertain. Trimming removed 2 bases from V and 8 bases from J, with 12 bases in between. From germline, CDR1 is MDHEN and CDR2 SYDVKM. CDR3 length: 13 residues. The CDR3, as DNA: TGTGCCAGCAGTTTACTTTGGGAGAACGGCTACACCTTC. This translates into CASSLLWENGYTF.

A few counts support this clone. CDR3 sequence reads: CASSSRAAQMNTEAFF. In DNA form, the CDR3 reads TGCGCCAGCAGCTCCCGAGCAGCCCAGATGAACACTGAAGCTTTCTTT. The chain employs TRBV4-1 and TRBJ1-1; D gene unclear. The CDR3 has 16 amino acids. The V end lost 5 bases, the J end lost 0 bases, and 16 bases lay between the germline ends. Germline-derived CDR1 and CDR2 are MGHRA and YSYEKL.

V is TRBV27 and J is TRBJ1-1; TRBD1 is a possible D gene (6 bases). This CDR3 contains 12 residues. Trimming left V 6 bases short and J 4 bases short, with 9 bases between. CDR1 MNHEY and CDR2 SMNVEV come from the germline V gene (reference sequence). CDR3 nucleotides: TGTGCCAGCAGGTGGGGGGCCACTGAAGCTTTCTTT. Translated, it gives CASRWGATEAFF.

The gene calls are TRBV6-1 and TRBJ2-3, with 7 bases fitting TRBD1. Germline loops: CDR1 MNHNS, CDR2 SASEGT. V lost 3 bases, J lost 3 bases, and 9 bases stayed unmatched. The CDR3 is 16 amino acids. CDR3 sequence reads: CASSDHRGFLTDTQYF. DNA for the CDR3: TGTGCCAGCAGTGACCACAGGGGCTTCTTGACAGATACGCAGTATTTT.